The 29 T cell receptor beta chains presented below share a single source sample, sequenced in a study of blood T cell repertoires in COVID-19. Method: immunoSEQ multiplex PCR; TCRdb's copy keeps in-frame clones and lacks some. The sample has roughly 330,000 clones; approximately 88% are singletons. The specimen was PBMCs or T cells enriched from blood (not recorded which). These receptors all come from a man aged 30-40 years who had recovered from COVID-19.

This clone appeared a single time. The V and J genes are TRBV30 and TRBJ2-7; no clear D gene. The CDR3 length is 12 residues. Germline CDR1 reads GTSNPN; CDR2 reads SVGIG (reference sequence). Trimming pared 3 bases from V and 5 bases from J, leaving 11 bases between. CDR3: CAWRGKVHEQYF. CDR3 coding DNA: TGTGCCTGGAGGGGCAAGGTCCACGAGCAGTACTTC.

This clone has ten or more counts. The rearrangement links TRBV12-5 to TRBJ2-7; 10 positions match TRBD2. CDR3 size: 17 residues. CDR1 and CDR2 (germline): LGHNT, FRNRAP. V was pared by 2 bases and J by 0 bases, with 7 bases of the junction left unmatched. The CDR3 reads CASGLRASGGPSYEQYF. The CDR3, as DNA: TGTGCTAGTGGTTTGAGGGCTAGCGGGGGCCCCTCCTACGAGCAGTACTTC. Full variable domain (rest looked up from reference TRBV12-5 and TRBJ2-7): DARVTQTPRHKVTEMGQEVTMRCQPILGHNTVFWYRQTMMQGLELLAYFRNRAPLDDSGMPKDRFSAEMPDATLATLKIQPSEPRDSAVYFCASGLRASGGPSYEQYFGPGTRLTVT.

The rearrangement links TRBV13 to TRBJ2-2; D unresolved. With 6 bases removed from V and 6 bases from J, the gap between germline ends came to 20 bases. CDR1 PRHDT and CDR2 FYEKMQ come from the germline V gene (reference sequence). The CDR3 totals 16 residues. The CDR3 spells CASSLTVSVLAGELFF. The CDR3 region has the DNA TGTGCCAGCAGTTTAACGGTCTCGGTCCTCGCCGGGGAGCTGTTTTTT.

The chain recombines TRBV5-6 with TRBJ2-1; 10 bases align to TRBD2. The CDR3 is 16 amino acids. Trimming took 1 base from V and 7 from J; bases not matched to a gene: 8. Germline V lookup: CDR1 SGHDT, CDR2 YYEEEE. The CDR3 sequence is CASSLPSGGPGNEQFF. CDR3 nucleotide sequence: TGTGCCAGCAGCTTGCCTAGCGGGGGCCCAGGGAATGAGCAGTTCTTC.

This clone turned up a few times. This chain connects TRBV18 to TRBJ2-7, with 7 positions matching TRBD1. The CDR3 is made up of 14 amino acids. Germline CDR1 and CDR2: KGHSH and LQKENI. V shed 6 bases, J shed 7 bases, and the junction held 12 bases outside the gene matches. Written as DNA, the CDR3 is TGTGCCAGCTCGGTGTCAGGGGGTGACCAGGAGCAGTACTTC. It encodes CASSVSGGDQEQYF.

The gene calls are TRBV7-9 and TRBJ2-2; D perhaps matches TRBD2 (7 bases). This CDR3 region has 16 residues. V was shortened by 0 bases and J by 4 bases, with 12 bases between the two germline ends. Germline V gene lookup returns CDR1 SEHNR and CDR2 FQNEAQ (reference sequence). The CDR3 nucleotides read TGTGCCAGCAGCTTAGCGGGGGGGCCGGTCACCGGGGAGCTGTTTTTT. This sequence encodes CASSLAGGPVTGELFF. Full variable domain (remainder filled in from reference TRBV7-9 and TRBJ2-2): DTGVSQNPRHKITKRGQNVTFRCDPISEHNRLYWYRQTLGQGPEFLTYFQNEAQLEKSRLLSDRFSAERPKGSFSTLEIQRTEQGDSAMYLCASSLAGGPVTGELFFGEGSRLTVL.

This chain connects TRBV6-5 to TRBJ1-6, with a possible D match to TRBD1 (6 bases). Germline CDR1 is MNHEY and CDR2 is SVGAGI. The CDR3 extends over 15 amino acids. The V gene lost 2 bases and the J gene lost 7 bases, with 12 bases spanning the gap. The CDR3 coding sequence is TGTGCCAGCAGTTACCAATCGAGGGGGAATTCACCCCTCCACTTT. Translating gives CASSYQSRGNSPLHF.

Here the CDR3 reads CASSVEGSGTGELFF. DNA of the CDR3: TGTGCCAGCAGCGTAGAAGGGTCGGGAACCGGGGAGCTGTTTTTT. The chain recombines TRBV9 with TRBJ2-2, with TRBD2 as a possible D gene (5 bases). Germline V gene data show CDR1 as SGDLS and CDR2 as YYNGEE. Trimming removed 0 bases at V and 5 bases at J, with 11 bases between. CDR3 length: 15 residues.

The chain couples TRBV7-9 to TRBJ2-3; no firm D call. Looked up from germline, CDR1 is SEHNR and CDR2 is FQNEAQ (reference sequence). This CDR3 has 18 amino acids. V was shortened by 5 bases and J by 0 bases, with 21 bases between the two germline ends. CDR3 sequence (DNA): TGTGCCAGCAGCAACCCCCAGGCGAGTGGAACTAGCACAGATACGCAGTATTTT. As protein: CASSNPQASGTSTDTQYF.

This clone was detected only once. The genes are TRBV7-9 and TRBJ1-3, with 9 nucleotides matching TRBD1. The trim removed 1 base at V and 3 bases at J, leaving 1 base unmatched. There are 15 residues in the CDR3. Germline CDR1 SEHNR, CDR2 FQNEAQ (reference sequence). The CDR3 DNA reads TGTGCCAGCAGCTTAGGGGACAGGGTTGGAAACACCATATATTTT. Residues: CASSLGDRVGNTIYF. Full variable domain (rest looked up from reference TRBV7-9 and TRBJ1-3): DTGVSQNPRHKITKRGQNVTFRCDPISEHNRLYWYRQTLGQGPEFLTYFQNEAQLEKSRLLSDRFSAERPKGSFSTLEIQRTEQGDSAMYLCASSLGDRVGNTIYFGEGSWLTVV.

J is TRBJ1-1 and V is TRBV19, with D perhaps TRBD1 (6 bases). The germline V and J ends were trimmed by 5 bases and 9 bases, with 19 bases remaining between them. Germline CDR1 LNHDA, CDR2 SQIVND (reference sequence). The CDR3 length is 14 residues. CDR3 coding DNA: TGTGCCAGTAGTCTGTTGGACAGCTCCTTCAAAGCTTTCTTT. Translating it yields CASSLLDSSFKAFF.

The chain joins TRBV12-5 to TRBJ1-5; possible D gene TRBD1, 6 bases. The germline V gene has CDR1 LGHNT and CDR2 FRNRAP. Trimming removed 5 bases at V and 5 bases at J, with 13 bases between. This CDR3 has 14 amino acids. The CDR3 is CASGQGGVDQPQHF. Here the CDR3 DNA reads TGTGCTAGTGGTCAAGGGGGGGTTGATCAGCCCCAGCATTTT.

The chain recombines TRBV19 with TRBJ1-2; 8 nucleotides line up with TRBD1. From germline, CDR1 is LNHDA and CDR2 SQIVND (reference sequence). The CDR3 length is 16 residues. With V trimmed by 6 bases and J by 4 bases, 13 bases remained unmatched. This chain's CDR3 is CASSPGQVGVIYGYTF. DNA of the CDR3: TGTGCCAGTAGCCCGGGACAGGTCGGTGTAATCTATGGCTACACCTTC.

The genes are TRBV5-1 and TRBJ2-1; possibly TRBD1 for D (5 bases). Trimming removed 0 bases at V and 2 bases at J, with 9 bases between. Per the germline V gene, CDR1 is SGHRS and CDR2 is YFSETQ. This CDR3 is 15 amino acids long. CDR3 sequence: CASSLASTAYNEQFF. Written as DNA, the CDR3 is TGCGCCAGCAGCTTGGCCTCGACAGCCTACAATGAGCAGTTCTTC.

The count of this clone is one. The rearrangement joins TRBV7-9 to TRBJ1-2; the match to TRBD1 covers 12 bases. J lost 4 bases, V lost 5 bases, and 14 bases had no gene match. In germline, CDR1 is SEHNR, CDR2 FQNEAQ (reference sequence). The CDR3 contains 18 residues. CDR3 loop: CASSPKRGTGGVGYGYTF. The CDR3 DNA reads as TGTGCCAGCAGCCCCAAAAGGGGGACAGGGGGCGTCGGCTATGGCTACACCTTC.

The rearrangement links TRBV4-2 to TRBJ2-1, with 11 bases that match TRBD2. Looked up from germline, CDR1 is LGHNA and CDR2 is YNFKEQ. V shed 4 bases, J shed 7 bases, and the junction held 6 bases outside the gene matches. CDR3 length equals 15 residues. The CDR3 bases are TGTGCCAGCAGCCTGGCTAGCGGGGGGTGGAATGAGCAGTTCTTC. Residues: CASSLASGGWNEQFF.

The chain couples TRBV2 to TRBJ2-2, with D perhaps matching TRBD1 (5 bases). Germline values: CDR1 SNHLY, CDR2 FYNNEI. This CDR3 region has 15 residues. Trimming pared 7 bases from V and 2 bases from J, leaving 14 bases between. CDR3 nucleotide sequence: TGTGCCAGCATTATCGAGGACACCAACACCGGGGAGCTGTTTTTT. Translation: CASIIEDTNTGELFF.

The chain uses TRBV6-5 and TRBJ1-2; D not certain. Germline-derived CDR1 and CDR2 are MNHEY and SVGAGI. The CDR3 is 13 amino acids. V lost 9 bases and J 3 bases, leaving 14 bases between the germline ends. In DNA form, the CDR3 reads TGTGCCAGTAGCACGGAGATTTACTATGGCTACACCTTC. This codes for CASSTEIYYGYTF.

The CDR3 loop is CASSLLVEDSTEAFF. In nucleotides, the CDR3 is TGTGCCAGCAGTTTGCTTGTTGAGGATAGTACTGAAGCTTTCTTT. The chain joins TRBV28 to TRBJ1-1; D not resolved. This CDR3 region has 15 residues. The ends were cut back, 3 bases at V and 5 bases at J, with 16 bases in the middle. Germline V gene sequence: CDR1 MDHEN, CDR2 SYDVKM. Based on the CDR3 plus reference TRBV28 and TRBJ1-1, the full variable domain is DVKVTQSSRYLVKRTGEKVFLECVQDMDHENMFWYRQDPGLGLRLIYFSYDVKMKEKGDIPEGYSVSREKKERFSLILESASTNQTSMYLCASSLLVEDSTEAFFGQGTRLTVV.

V usage is TRBV19 and J usage is TRBJ1-1; TRBD1 agrees at 10 bases. Germline CDR1 reads LNHDA; CDR2 reads SQIVND (reference sequence). With 7 bases clipped from V and 1 base from J, the junction kept 12 bases outside the gene matches. The CDR3 runs to 17 residues. The CDR3 coding sequence is TGTGCCAGTACACCAATCTGGACAGGGGGAGGGAACACTGAAGCTTTCTTT. This sequence encodes CASTPIWTGGGNTEAFF.

The rearrangement joins TRBV28 to TRBJ1-3; TRBD1 matches 10 bases. The V segment lost 4 bases and the J segment 0 bases; nucleotides outside the gene matches: 12. This CDR3 is 19 amino acids long. Germline CDR1 is MDHEN and CDR2 is SYDVKM. CDR3 region: CASSWPGQGRPRSGNTIYF. CDR3 nucleotides: TGTGCCAGCAGTTGGCCGGGACAGGGGCGCCCCCGCTCTGGAAACACCATATATTTT.

The chain carries TRBV2 and TRBJ2-1; 7 bases agree with TRBD2. J gave up 4 bases and V 4 bases, and 10 bases lay outside the gene matches. The CDR3 extends over 16 amino acids. Germline values: CDR1 SNHLY, CDR2 FYNNEI. CDR3 DNA sequence: TGTGCCAGCAGTGGTCGCTGGAGCGGGGATTACAATGAGCAGTTCTTC. Protein: CASSGRWSGDYNEQFF.

In its sample, this clone was seen once. The gene calls are TRBV2 and TRBJ1-1, with D perhaps matching TRBD1 (6 bases). Trimming removed 6 bases from V and 0 bases from J, with 23 bases in between. The germline V gene encodes CDR1 SNHLY and CDR2 FYNNEI. There are 18 residues in the CDR3. The CDR3 reads CASRHLAPGHIMNTEAFF. The CDR3 DNA follows: TGTGCCAGCAGACACTTAGCTCCGGGACATATCATGAACACTGAAGCTTTCTTT.

J is TRBJ2-2 and V is TRBV12-3 or TRBV12-4; 7 positions match TRBD1. V dropped 6 bases and J dropped 6; count of bases not matched to a gene: 4. CDR3 length: 13 amino acids. CDR3 amino acids: CASSPTGAGELFF. The CDR3 DNA reads as TGTGCCAGCAGCCCTACAGGGGCCGGGGAGCTGTTTTTT.

The rearrangement links TRBV5-8 to TRBJ1-1; D is perhaps TRBD1 (5 bases). The V gene's germline CDR1 is SGHTS and CDR2 YDEGEE. V was cut by 4 bases and J by 2 bases, with 9 bases left in between. The CDR3 covers 13 residues. CDR3 DNA sequence: TGTGCCAGCAGCGCTGACAGCAACACTGAAGCTTTCTTT. Residues: CASSADSNTEAFF.

The chain is built from TRBV10-3 and TRBJ2-7, with D maybe TRBD1 (6 bases). CDR3 length: 14 residues. Germline assignment: CDR1 ENHRY and CDR2 SYGVKD. V was clipped by 3 bases and J by 2 bases, with 11 bases between them. CDR3 coding DNA: TGTGCCATCAGTGAACAGGGAGCAGCCTACGAGCAGTACTTC. It translates to CAISEQGAAYEQYF.

The chain couples TRBV11-2 to TRBJ1-2; 8 nucleotides match TRBD1. V lost 5 bases to trimming and J lost 10 bases; unmatched junction nucleotides: 9. CDR3 length: 13 amino acids. Germline CDR1 reads SGHAT; CDR2 reads FQNNGV. CDR3 amino acids: CASSPDRAFDYTF. DNA for the CDR3: TGTGCCAGCAGCCCGGACAGGGCCTTTGACTACACCTTC.

The chain is built from TRBV6-5 and TRBJ1-4; 7 bases fit TRBD1. This CDR3 is 14 amino acids long. Germline CDR1 and CDR2: MNHEY and SVGAGI. V was pared by 6 bases and J by 5 bases, with 6 bases of the junction left unmatched. The CDR3 sequence: CASRTGTENEKLFF. The CDR3 DNA follows: TGTGCCAGCAGAACCGGGACAGAAAATGAAAAACTGTTTTTT.

This clone appeared a few times. This chain uses TRBV27 with TRBJ2-2, with TRBD2 matching over 8 bases. Losses at the gene ends were 4 bases for V and 7 bases for J; bases not matched to a gene: 8. The V gene's germline CDR1 is MNHEY and CDR2 SMNVEV (reference sequence). This CDR3 comprises 15 residues. CDR3 nucleotide sequence: TGTGCCAGCAGTTCCCCTGCGGGGGGAATCGGGGAGCTGTTTTTT. This gives the protein CASSSPAGGIGELFF.